This T cell receptor (beta chain) comes out of a study of T cell responses to AZD1222 COVID-19 vaccine. Across the whole study: Second-dose schedules of about 4 or about 12 weeks were combined.

General study findings and limits: The study found vaccine-associated CD4 TCRs spanning spike, dominant at 160-218 and 743-854. Baseline serostatus was positive in only six AZD1222 recipients.

Sequencing used immunoSEQ multiplex PCR; TCRdb keeps in-frame clones, though not all of them. The profile shows approximately 120,000 clones, more than 70% of them singletons. Germline loops: CDR1 SGDLS, CDR2 YYNGEE. This CDR3 has 14 residues. V was pared by 3 bases and J by 4 bases, with 3 bases of the junction left unmatched. On this clone itself: Its target is unknown.

V gene TRBV9 combines with J gene TRBJ2-4, with TRBD2 matching over 8 bases. The input for sequencing was peripheral blood, taken on day 0 of AZD1222 vaccination. The TCR sequence derives from an adult in good health. The CDR3 spells CASSGGTSKNIQYF. In DNA, the CDR3 is TGTGCCAGCAGCGGAGGGACTAGTAAAAACATTCAGTACTTC.